The rows below give T cell receptor beta chains drawn from one sample of a study of T cells after yellow fever vaccination. TCRdb re-called the 5' RACE reads with MiXCR, one entry per CDR3 protein. This table holds about 160,000 distinct CDR3 sequences, around 7% found once. The specimen was CD4+ T cells sorted from PBMCs, collected about 5 days after the first yellow fever vaccination. The source is a man younger than 35 who received the YFV17D yellow fever vaccine. Each CDR3 is given with its conserved first and last residue. A D gene is named only where the DNA matches it firmly. Clone sizes are given selectively: once, few, many, or a class where the clone is expanded.

J gene	clone size	V gene	D gene	CDR3 protein	CDR3 DNA
TRBJ2-1	.	TRBV9	TRBD2	CASSDSSGGLWDEQFF	TGTGCCAGCAGCGACTCTAGCGGGGGGTTGTGGGATGAGCAGTTCTTC
TRBJ1-5	many	TRBV4-1	.	CASSQETRSRGNQPQHF	TGCGCCAGCAGCCAAGAAACCCGCTCGAGGGGCAATCAGCCCCAGCATTTT
TRBJ2-6	.	TRBV18	TRBD1	CASSPVTGAGANVLTF	TGTGCCAGCTCACCAGTCACAGGGGCTGGGGCCAACGTCCTGACTTTC
TRBJ1-2	many	TRBV5-1	.	CASSLWTENYGYTF	TGCGCCAGCAGCCTGTGGACGGAGAACTATGGCTACACCTTC
TRBJ1-1	many	TRBV7-3	.	CASSLGGWDTEAFF	TGTGCCAGCAGCTTAGGGGGTTGGGACACTGAAGCTTTCTTT
TRBJ2-5	many	TRBV27	TRBD1	CASSWGQGQETQYF	TGTGCCAGCAGTTGGGGACAGGGACAAGAGACCCAGTACTTC
TRBJ2-2	many	TRBV5-1	.	CASSLVHGELFF	TGCGCCAGCAGCTTGGTCCACGGGGAGCTGTTTTTT
TRBJ1-4	many	TRBV29-1	.	CSVEDSVTRRFF	TGCAGCGTTGAAGATTCCGTGACCCGCCGGTTTTTT
TRBJ1-3	many	TRBV5-1	.	CASSPGVYSGNTIYF	TGCGCCAGCAGCCCAGGGGTCTACTCTGGAAACACCATATATTTT
TRBJ1-4	many	TRBV20-1	TRBD1	CSAVDRGEKLFF	TGCAGTGCTGTGGACAGGGGTGAAAAACTGTTTTTT
TRBJ1-2	.	TRBV20-1	TRBD1	CSAPTGSYGYTF	TGCAGTGCCCCGACAGGGAGTTATGGCTACACCTTC
TRBJ2-1	few	TRBV7-2	.	CASSLTPGGYNEQFF	TGTGCCAGCAGCCTAACACCTGGGGGGTACAATGAGCAGTTCTTC
TRBJ1-1	many	TRBV20-1	.	CSAPRGGTEAFF	TGCAGTGCTCCCCGCGGGGGGACTGAAGCTTTCTTT
TRBJ1-6	many	TRBV4-3	.	CASSQDLLSILALHF	TGCGCCAGCAGCCAAGATCTTCTGTCGATTCTGGCCCTCCACTTT
TRBJ1-3	many	TRBV20-1	.	CSAYSAGTGNTIYF	TGCAGTGCTTATAGTGCGGGGACTGGAAACACCATATATTTT
TRBJ1-2	many	TRBV4-2	.	CASTKGSGNYGYTF	TGTGCCAGCACCAAAGGGTCAGGAAACTATGGCTACACCTTC
TRBJ2-2	.	TRBV5-5	TRBD2	CASTPAAGGYTGELFF	TGTGCCAGCACCCCTGCGGCGGGGGGCTACACCGGGGAGCTGTTTTTT
TRBJ2-5	.	TRBV6-1	.	CASSPYLEQETQYF	TGTGCCAGCAGCCCCTACTTGGAACAAGAGACCCAGTACTTC
TRBJ2-7	.	TRBV13	.	CASSPGLLSYVQYF	TGTGCCAGCAGCCCCGGGCTCCTCTCCTACGTGCAGTACTTC
TRBJ2-7	.	TRBV30	.	CAWSRGFEQYF	TGTGCCTGGAGTCGCGGGTTCGAGCAGTACTTC
TRBJ1-4	many	TRBV7-2	.	CASRMGVSNEKLFF	TGTGCCAGCAGAATGGGGGTGTCTAATGAAAAACTGTTTTTT
TRBJ2-1	many	TRBV11-3	.	CASSLGGAIYNEQFF	TGTGCCAGCAGCCTGGGGGGGGCAATCTACAATGAGCAGTTCTTC
TRBJ2-1	.	TRBV11-1	.	CASSFGGIVSSYNEQFF	TGTGCCAGCAGCTTCGGAGGGATCGTGAGCTCCTACAATGAGCAGTTCTTC
TRBJ1-2	few	TRBV5-1	.	CASSLEPRPQANYGYTF	TGCGCCAGCAGCTTGGAACCACGGCCTCAAGCTAACTATGGCTACACCTTC
TRBJ2-6	.	TRBV20-1	.	CSARDRRVSGANVLTF	TGCAGTGCTAGAGATCGGCGGGTCTCTGGGGCCAACGTCCTGACTTTC
TRBJ2-3	.	TRBV9	.	CASSVNSLSATQYF	TGTGCCAGCAGCGTAAACTCCTTATCTGCTACGCAGTATTTT